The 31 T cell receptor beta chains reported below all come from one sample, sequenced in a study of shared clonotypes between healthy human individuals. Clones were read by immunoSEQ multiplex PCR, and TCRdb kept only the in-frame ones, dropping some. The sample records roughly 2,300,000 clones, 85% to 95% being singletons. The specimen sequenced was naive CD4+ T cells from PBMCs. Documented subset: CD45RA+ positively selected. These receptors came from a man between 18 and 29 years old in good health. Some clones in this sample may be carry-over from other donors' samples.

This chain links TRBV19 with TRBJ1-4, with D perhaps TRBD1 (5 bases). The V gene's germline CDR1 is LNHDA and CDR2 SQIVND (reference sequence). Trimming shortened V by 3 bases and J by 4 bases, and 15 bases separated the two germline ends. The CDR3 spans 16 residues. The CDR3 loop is CASSIGTDTLNEKLFF. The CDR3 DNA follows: TGTGCCAGTAGTATTGGGACGGACACTCTTAATGAAAAACTGTTTTTT.

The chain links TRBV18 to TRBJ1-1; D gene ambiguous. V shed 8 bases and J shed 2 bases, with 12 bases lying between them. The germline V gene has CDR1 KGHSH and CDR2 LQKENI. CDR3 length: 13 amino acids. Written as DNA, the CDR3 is TGTGCCAGCCTACCTCAGGAAAACACTGAAGCTTTCTTT. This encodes CASLPQENTEAFF.

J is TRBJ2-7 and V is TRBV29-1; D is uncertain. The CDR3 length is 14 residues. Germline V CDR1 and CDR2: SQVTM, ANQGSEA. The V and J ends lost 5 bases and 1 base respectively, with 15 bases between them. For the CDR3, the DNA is TGCAGCGTTTCTGGCCGCTTCGGATCCTACGAGCAGTACTTC. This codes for CSVSGRFGSYEQYF.

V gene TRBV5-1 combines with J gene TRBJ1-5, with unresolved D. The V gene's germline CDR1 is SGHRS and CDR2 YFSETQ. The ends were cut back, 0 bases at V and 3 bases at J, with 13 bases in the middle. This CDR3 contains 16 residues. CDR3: CASSLGGLSDNQPQHF. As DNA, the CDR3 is TGCGCCAGCAGCTTGGGTGGGTTATCGGACAATCAGCCCCAGCATTTT.

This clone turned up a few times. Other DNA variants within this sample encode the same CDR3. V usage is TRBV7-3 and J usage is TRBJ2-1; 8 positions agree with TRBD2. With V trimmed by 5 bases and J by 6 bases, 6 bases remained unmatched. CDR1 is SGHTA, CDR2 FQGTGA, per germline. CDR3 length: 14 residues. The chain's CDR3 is CASSIGTSGNEQFF. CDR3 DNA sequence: TGTGCCAGCAGCATCGGGACTAGTGGCAATGAGCAGTTCTTC.

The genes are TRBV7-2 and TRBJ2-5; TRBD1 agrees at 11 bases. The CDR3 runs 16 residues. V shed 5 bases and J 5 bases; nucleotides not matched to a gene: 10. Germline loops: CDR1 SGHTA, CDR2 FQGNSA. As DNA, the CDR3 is TGTGCCAGCAGCCCCGGCCGGACAGGGGGCGCGGAGACCCAGTACTTC. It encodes CASSPGRTGGAETQYF.

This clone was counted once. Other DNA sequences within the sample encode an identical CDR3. Here the CDR3 DNA reads TGCGCCAGCAGCTCAGGACAGGGAGGGGATACGCAGTATTTT. It encodes CASSSGQGGDTQYF. The chain joins TRBV5-1 to TRBJ2-3, with D maybe TRBD1 (8 bases). Germline CDR1 SGHRS, CDR2 YFSETQ. The V and J ends lost 3 bases and 6 bases respectively, with 14 bases between them. CDR3 size: 14 residues.

CDR3 nucleotide sequence: TGTGCCAGTACTGAGGGGCTTGGGACTGAAGCTTTCTTT. Residues: CASTEGLGTEAFF. J is TRBJ1-1 and V is TRBV19, with TRBD1 as a possible D gene (5 bases). The V end lost 7 bases, the J end lost 5 bases, and 14 bases lay between the germline ends. The CDR3 is 13 amino acids. Germline V gene lookup returns CDR1 LNHDA and CDR2 SQIVND (reference sequence).

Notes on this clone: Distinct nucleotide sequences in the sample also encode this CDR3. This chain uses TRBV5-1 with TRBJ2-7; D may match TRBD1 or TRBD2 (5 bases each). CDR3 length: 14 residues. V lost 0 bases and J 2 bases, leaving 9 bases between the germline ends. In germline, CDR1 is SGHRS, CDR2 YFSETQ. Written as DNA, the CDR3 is TGCGCCAGCAGCTTGGGTCAGGGAGCCTACGAGCAGTACTTC. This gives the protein CASSLGQGAYEQYF. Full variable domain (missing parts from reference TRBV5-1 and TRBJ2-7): KAGVTQTPRYLIKTRGQQVTLSCSPISGHRSVSWYQQTPGQGLQFLFEYFSETQRNKGNFPGRFSGRQFSNSRSEMNVSTLELGDSALYLCASSLGQGAYEQYFGPGTRLTVT.

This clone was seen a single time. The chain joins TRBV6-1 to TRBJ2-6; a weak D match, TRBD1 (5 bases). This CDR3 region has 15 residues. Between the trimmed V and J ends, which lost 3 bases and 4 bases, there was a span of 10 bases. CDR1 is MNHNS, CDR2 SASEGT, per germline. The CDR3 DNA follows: TGTGCCAGCAGTGACCCAGGGAAAGGGGCCAACGTCCTGACTTTC. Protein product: CASSDPGKGANVLTF.

Here the CDR3 DNA reads TGTGCCAGCAGCCCCAGGGCCAACTATGGCTACACCTTC. Encoded protein: CASSPRANYGYTF. V is TRBV14 and J is TRBJ1-2; a possible D gene is TRBD1 (5 bases). The germline gives CDR1 SGHDN, CDR2 FVKESK. There are 13 residues in the CDR3. V shed 4 bases and J shed 2 bases, with 8 bases lying between them.

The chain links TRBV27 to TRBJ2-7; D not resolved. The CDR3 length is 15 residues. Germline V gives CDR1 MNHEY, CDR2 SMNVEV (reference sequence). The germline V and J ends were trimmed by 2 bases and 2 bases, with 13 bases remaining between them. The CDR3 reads CASSLSSGYTYEQYF. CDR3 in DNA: TGTGCCAGCAGTTTAAGTTCCGGGTACACCTACGAGCAGTACTTC.

In DNA, the CDR3 is TGTGCCACCCGAGGAACAGTAGACTATGGCTACACCTTC. It translates to CATRGTVDYGYTF. V and J are TRBV2 and TRBJ1-2, with unresolved D. Germline V gives CDR1 SNHLY, CDR2 FYNNEI. This CDR3 contains 13 residues. The V and J ends lost 10 bases and 3 bases respectively, with 15 bases between them.

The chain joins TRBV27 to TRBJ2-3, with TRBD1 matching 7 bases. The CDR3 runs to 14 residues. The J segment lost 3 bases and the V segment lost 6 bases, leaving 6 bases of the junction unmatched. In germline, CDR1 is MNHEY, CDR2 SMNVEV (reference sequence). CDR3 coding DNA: TGTGCCAGCAGCGCTCGACAGGGTACAGATACGCAGTATTTT. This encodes CASSARQGTDTQYF.

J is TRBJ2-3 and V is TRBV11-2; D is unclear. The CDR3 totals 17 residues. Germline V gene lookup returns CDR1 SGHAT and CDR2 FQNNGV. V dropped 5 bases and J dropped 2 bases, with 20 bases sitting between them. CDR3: CASSQNLTITPTDTQYF. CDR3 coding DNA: TGTGCCAGCAGCCAAAACCTGACCATAACCCCCACAGATACGCAGTATTTT.

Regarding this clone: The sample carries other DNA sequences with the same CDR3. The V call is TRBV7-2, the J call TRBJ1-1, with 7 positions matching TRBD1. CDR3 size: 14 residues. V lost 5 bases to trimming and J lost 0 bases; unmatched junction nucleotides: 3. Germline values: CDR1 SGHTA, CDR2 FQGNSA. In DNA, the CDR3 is TGTGCCAGCAGCCCGGGACAGATGAACACTGAAGCTTTCTTT. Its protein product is CASSPGQMNTEAFF.

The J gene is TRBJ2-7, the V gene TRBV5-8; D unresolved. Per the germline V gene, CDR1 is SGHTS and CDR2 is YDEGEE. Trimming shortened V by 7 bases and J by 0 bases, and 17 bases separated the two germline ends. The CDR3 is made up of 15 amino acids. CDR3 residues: CASELWGQSSYEQYF. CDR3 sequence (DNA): TGTGCCAGCGAACTGTGGGGTCAGAGCTCCTACGAGCAGTACTTC.

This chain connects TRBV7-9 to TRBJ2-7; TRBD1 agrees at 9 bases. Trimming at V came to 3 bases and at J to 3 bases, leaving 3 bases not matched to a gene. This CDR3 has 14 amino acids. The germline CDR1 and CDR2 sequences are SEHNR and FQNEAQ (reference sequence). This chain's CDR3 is CASSFRDRDYEQYF. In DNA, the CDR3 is TGTGCCAGCAGCTTCCGGGACAGGGACTACGAGCAGTACTTC.

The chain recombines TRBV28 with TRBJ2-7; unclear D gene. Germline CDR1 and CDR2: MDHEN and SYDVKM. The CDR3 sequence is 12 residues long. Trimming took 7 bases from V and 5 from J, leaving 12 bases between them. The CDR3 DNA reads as TGTGCCAGCACTCGACGCGCCCACGAGCAGTACTTC. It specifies CASTRRAHEQYF.

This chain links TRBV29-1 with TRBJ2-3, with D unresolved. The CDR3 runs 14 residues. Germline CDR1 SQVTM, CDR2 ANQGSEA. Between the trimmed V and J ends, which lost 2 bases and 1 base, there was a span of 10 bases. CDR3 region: CSVEKGIGTDTQYF. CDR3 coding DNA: TGCAGCGTTGAAAAGGGCATAGGCACAGATACGCAGTATTTT.

In DNA, the CDR3 is TGCGCCAGCAGGTTACCTACGGGAGCAGATACGCAGTATTTT. This sequence encodes CASRLPTGADTQYF. The rearrangement links TRBV5-1 to TRBJ2-3, with D possibly being TRBD2 (6 bases). Trimming removed 5 bases at V and 4 bases at J, with 14 bases between. Germline CDR1 and CDR2: SGHRS and YFSETQ. This CDR3 has 14 residues.

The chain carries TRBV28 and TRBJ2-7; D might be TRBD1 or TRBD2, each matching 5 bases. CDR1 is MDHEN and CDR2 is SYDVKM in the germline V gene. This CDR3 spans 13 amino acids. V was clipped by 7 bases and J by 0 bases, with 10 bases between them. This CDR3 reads CASTRDASYEQYF. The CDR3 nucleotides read TGTGCCAGCACCCGGGACGCCTCCTACGAGCAGTACTTC. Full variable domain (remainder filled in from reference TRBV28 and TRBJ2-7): DVKVTQSSRYLVKRTGEKVFLECVQDMDHENMFWYRQDPGLGLRLIYFSYDVKMKEKGDIPEGYSVSREKKERFSLILESASTNQTSMYLCASTRDASYEQYFGPGTRLTVT.

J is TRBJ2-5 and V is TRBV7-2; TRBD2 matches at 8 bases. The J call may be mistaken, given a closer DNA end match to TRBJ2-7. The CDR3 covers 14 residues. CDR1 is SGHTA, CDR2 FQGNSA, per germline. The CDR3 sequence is CATTPGGRIDEQYF. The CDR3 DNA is TGTGCCACGACCCCGGGCGGGAGGATCGACGAGCAGTACTTC.

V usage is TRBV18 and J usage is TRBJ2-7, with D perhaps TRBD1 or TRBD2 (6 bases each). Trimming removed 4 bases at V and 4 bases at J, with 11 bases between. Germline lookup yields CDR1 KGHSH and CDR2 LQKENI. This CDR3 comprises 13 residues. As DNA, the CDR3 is TGTGCCAGCTCACAGACAGGAGGGTACGAGCAGTACTTC. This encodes CASSQTGGYEQYF.

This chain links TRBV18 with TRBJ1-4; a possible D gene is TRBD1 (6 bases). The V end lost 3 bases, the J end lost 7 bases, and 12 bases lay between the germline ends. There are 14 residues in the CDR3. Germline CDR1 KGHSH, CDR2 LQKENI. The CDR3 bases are TGTGCCAGCTCACCGGGACAACGGGGTGAAAAACTGTTTTTT. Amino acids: CASSPGQRGEKLFF.

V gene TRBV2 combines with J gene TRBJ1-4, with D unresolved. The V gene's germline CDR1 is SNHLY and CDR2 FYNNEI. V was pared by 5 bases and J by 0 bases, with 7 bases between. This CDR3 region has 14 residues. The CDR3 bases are TGTGCCAGCAGTAGAGTTGCAACTAATGAAAAACTGTTTTTT. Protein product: CASSRVATNEKLFF.

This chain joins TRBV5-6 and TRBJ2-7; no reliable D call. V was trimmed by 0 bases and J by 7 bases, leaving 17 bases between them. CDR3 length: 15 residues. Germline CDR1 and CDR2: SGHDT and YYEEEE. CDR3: CASSLDFSWPQEQYF. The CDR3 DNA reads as TGTGCCAGCAGCTTGGACTTCTCCTGGCCACAGGAGCAGTACTTC. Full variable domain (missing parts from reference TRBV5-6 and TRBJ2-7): DAGVTQSPTHLIKTRGQQVTLRCSPKSGHDTVSWYQQALGQGPQFIFQYYEEEERQRGNFPDRFSGHQFPNYSSELNVNALLLGDSALYLCASSLDFSWPQEQYFGPGTRLTVT.

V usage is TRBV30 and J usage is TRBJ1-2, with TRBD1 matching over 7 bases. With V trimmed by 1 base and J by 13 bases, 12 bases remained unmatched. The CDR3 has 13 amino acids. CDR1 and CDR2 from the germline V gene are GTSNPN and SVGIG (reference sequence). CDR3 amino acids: CAWSAKDRNVLTF. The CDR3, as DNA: TGTGCCTGGAGTGCTAAGGACAGGAACGTGCTCACCTTC.

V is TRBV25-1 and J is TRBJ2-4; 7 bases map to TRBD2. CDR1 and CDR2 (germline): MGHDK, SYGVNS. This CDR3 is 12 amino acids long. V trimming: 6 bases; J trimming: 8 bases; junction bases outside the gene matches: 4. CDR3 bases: TGTGCCAGCAGCCAACGGGGGGACATTCAGTACTTC. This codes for CASSQRGDIQYF.

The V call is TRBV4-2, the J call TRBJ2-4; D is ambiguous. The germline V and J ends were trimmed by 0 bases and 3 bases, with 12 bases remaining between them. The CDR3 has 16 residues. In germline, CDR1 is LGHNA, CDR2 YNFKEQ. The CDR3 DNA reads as TGTGCCAGCAGCCAAGACCTAACACCAAACAAAAACATTCAGTACTTC. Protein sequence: CASSQDLTPNKNIQYF.

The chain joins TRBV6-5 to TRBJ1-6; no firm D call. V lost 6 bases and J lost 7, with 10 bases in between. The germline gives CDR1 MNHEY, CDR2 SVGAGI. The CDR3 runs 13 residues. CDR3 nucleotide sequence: TGTGCCAGCAGCAAGGAACGCAATTCACCCCTCCACTTT. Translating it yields CASSKERNSPLHF.